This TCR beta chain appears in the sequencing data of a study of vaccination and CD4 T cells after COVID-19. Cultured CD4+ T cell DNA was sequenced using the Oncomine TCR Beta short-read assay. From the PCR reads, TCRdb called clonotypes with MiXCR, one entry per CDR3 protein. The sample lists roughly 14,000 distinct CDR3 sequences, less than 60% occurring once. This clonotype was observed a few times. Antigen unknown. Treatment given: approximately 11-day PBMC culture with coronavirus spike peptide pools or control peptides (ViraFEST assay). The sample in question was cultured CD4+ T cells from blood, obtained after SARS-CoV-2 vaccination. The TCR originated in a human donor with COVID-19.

CDR3 DNA: TGCAGTGCCCCGGGACTAGCGGATCCCACAGATACGCAGTATTTT. Protein product: CSAPGLADPTDTQYF. This chain links TRBV20-1 with TRBJ2-3; TRBD2 matches 11 bases. The CDR3 contains 15 residues. Losses at the gene ends were 6 bases for V and 2 bases for J; bases not matched to a gene: 7. Germline CDR1 is DFQATT and CDR2 is SNEGSKA (reference sequence).